Each of the 31 T cell receptor beta chains below was sequenced from the same sample in a study of blood T cell repertoires in COVID-19. This table comes from immunoSEQ multiplex PCR, and its TCRdb copy is limited to in-frame clones, with some not included. The sample records tens of thousands of clones, roughly 80% being singletons. Material for sequencing was peripheral blood. The receptors come from a young man with COVID-19, enrolled during active disease.

The gene calls are TRBV12-3 or TRBV12-4 and TRBJ2-5; no definite D call. The CDR3 contains 13 residues. V lost 6 bases and J lost 5, with 13 bases in between. The CDR3 sequence: CASSPSGTETQYF. The CDR3 bases are TGTGCCAGCAGCCCCTCGGGTACGGAGACCCAGTACTTC.

This chain joins TRBV2 and TRBJ1-2; 7 bases are a match to TRBD1. This CDR3 is built from 13 residues. Germline loops: CDR1 SNHLY, CDR2 FYNNEI. The V segment lost 5 bases and the J segment 7 bases; nucleotides outside the gene matches: 7. The DNA of the CDR3 is TGTGCCAGCAGTCGGACAGGAGCGGCTGGCTACACCTTC. This sequence encodes CASSRTGAAGYTF.

This chain links TRBV29-1 with TRBJ1-2; D is unclear. Germline CDR1 SQVTM, CDR2 ANQGSEA. The ends were cut back, 7 bases at V and 0 bases at J, with 12 bases in the middle. CDR3 length: 13 residues. The CDR3 loop is CSARPLTNYGYTF. The CDR3 DNA reads TGCAGCGCCCGTCCCCTTACTAACTATGGCTACACCTTC.

This clone was seen a handful of times. The V call is TRBV28, the J call TRBJ1-2, with TRBD1 matching 8 bases. J gave up 4 bases and V 0 bases, and 4 bases lay outside the gene matches. CDR1 is MDHEN and CDR2 is SYDVKM in the germline V gene. This CDR3 has 15 amino acids. The CDR3: CASSLWAGGLYGYTF. In nucleotides, the CDR3 is TGTGCCAGCAGTTTATGGGCAGGGGGCCTCTATGGCTACACCTTC.

The chain recombines TRBV5-4 with TRBJ2-3, with a tentative D call TRBD1 (6 bases). CDR3 length: 14 residues. The V end was cut by 2 bases, the J end by 2 bases, with 9 bases between. Germline CDR1 and CDR2: SGHNT and YYREEE (reference sequence). DNA for the CDR3: TGTGCCAGCAGCTTTGGACAGTCCACAGATACGCAGTATTTT. Protein product: CASSFGQSTDTQYF.

This chain uses TRBV15 with TRBJ2-1, with TRBD2 matching 11 bases. CDR3 length: 21 residues. V gave up 3 bases and J gave up 5 bases; unmatched junction bases: 21. CDR1 and CDR2 (germline): LNHNV, YYDKDF (reference sequence). The CDR3 DNA is TGTGCCACCAGCAGGAGATGGTCCGCCGTGTCCGGGACTAGCGGAAACAATGAGCAGTTCTTC. Encoded protein: CATSRRWSAVSGTSGNNEQFF.

This chain uses TRBV3-1 (or the pseudogene TRBV3-2) with TRBJ2-2, with D possibly being TRBD2 (6 bases). CDR3 size: 15 residues. Germline CDR1 LGHDT, CDR2 YNNKEL (reference sequence). The V and J ends lost 4 bases and 7 bases respectively, with 16 bases between them. In nucleotides, the CDR3 is TGTGCCAGCAGCCCGTCGGGCGGGACCGGCGGGGAGCTGTTTTTT. This gives the protein CASSPSGGTGGELFF.

This clone was detected once. The J gene is TRBJ2-7, the V gene TRBV27; 13 bases are a match to TRBD2. Germline CDR1 is MNHEY and CDR2 is SMNVEV (reference sequence). J gave up 1 base and V 8 bases, and 5 bases lay outside the gene matches. The CDR3 covers 15 residues. CDR3 bases: TGTGCCAGCGCACAGGGACTAGCGGGATCCTACGAGCAGTACTTC. Its protein product is CASAQGLAGSYEQYF.

V and J are TRBV18 and TRBJ2-4; D is perhaps TRBD1 (5 bases). Trimming removed 3 bases at V and 3 bases at J, with 12 bases between. The CDR3 is made up of 15 amino acids. Per germline, CDR1 KGHSH and CDR2 LQKENI. As DNA, the CDR3 is TGTGCCAGCTCACCGTCCCAGGGTATCAAAAACATTCAGTACTTC. Residues: CASSPSQGIKNIQYF.

V is TRBV10-3 and J is TRBJ1-4; 8 bases are a match to TRBD1. J was trimmed by 7 bases and V by 0 bases; bases with no gene match: 7. The CDR3 totals 16 residues. Per germline, CDR1 ENHRY and CDR2 SYGVKD. Written as DNA, the CDR3 is TGTGCCATCAGTGAGTCGGGGGGGACAGGAGGTGAAAAACTGTTTTTT. Protein: CAISESGGTGGEKLFF.

This clone ranks as medium-sized. The V and J genes are TRBV6-4 and TRBJ2-3; 12 bases map to TRBD2. Germline CDR1 reads MRHNA; CDR2 reads SNTAGT. The CDR3 has 15 residues. With V trimmed by 2 bases and J by 3 bases, 0 bases remained unmatched. The CDR3 loop is CASSDGTSGTDTQYF. In DNA form, the CDR3 reads TGTGCCAGCAGTGACGGGACTAGCGGGACAGATACGCAGTATTTT.

The chain's CDR3 is CASSLQDRQLNQPQHF. The CDR3 nucleotides read TGTGCCAGCTCTCTACAGGACAGACAACTCAATCAGCCCCAGCATTTT. V is TRBV18 and J is TRBJ1-5; TRBD1 is a possible D gene (6 bases). CDR3 size: 16 residues. V lost 6 bases to trimming and J lost 3 bases, with 18 bases between them. Germline CDR1 reads KGHSH; CDR2 reads LQKENI.

For the CDR3, the DNA is TGTGCCAGCAGCCCCGCTTCCCCTGGGCCTGGCTACACCTTC. As protein: CASSPASPGPGYTF. This chain links TRBV11-2 with TRBJ1-2; D unclear. CDR1 and CDR2 (germline): SGHAT, FQNNGV. CDR3 size: 14 residues. V shed 5 bases and J shed 7 bases, with 17 bases lying between them.

V usage is TRBV15 and J usage is TRBJ1-5, with D perhaps TRBD1 (5 bases). Germline V gene sequence: CDR1 LNHNV, CDR2 YYDKDF (reference sequence). The CDR3 totals 13 residues. Trimming left V 1 base short and J 5 bases short, with 6 bases between. In DNA, the CDR3 is TGTGCCACCAGCAGAGGGGGGGATCAGCCCCAGCATTTT. Translation: CATSRGGDQPQHF.

V and J are TRBV10-3 and TRBJ2-2; D gene unclear. This CDR3 has 13 residues. V gave up 3 bases and J gave up 1 base, with 3 bases separating them. Germline assignment: CDR1 ENHRY and CDR2 SYGVKD. CDR3 sequence reads: CAISDLNTGELFF. DNA for the CDR3: TGTGCCATCAGTGACCTGAACACCGGGGAGCTGTTTTTT.

CDR3 sequence reads: CASRARLLVRRTGINEQFF. The CDR3 DNA follows: TGTGCCAGCAGAGCGCGTTTGTTGGTTCGCCGGACAGGGATTAATGAGCAGTTCTTC. The chain joins TRBV2 to TRBJ2-1; 8 bases agree with TRBD1. The CDR3 is 19 amino acids. The V gene's germline CDR1 is SNHLY and CDR2 FYNNEI. The ends lost 6 bases at V and 7 bases at J; junction bases unmatched: 23.

The genes are TRBV19 and TRBJ1-1, with a possible D match to TRBD1 (6 bases). V shed 3 bases and J shed 2 bases, with 10 bases lying between them. This CDR3 comprises 14 residues. Germline V lookup: CDR1 LNHDA, CDR2 SQIVND (reference sequence). CDR3 sequence (DNA): TGTGCCAGTAGTATCCGGGACACTAACACTGAAGCTTTCTTT. Amino acid sequence: CASSIRDTNTEAFF.

The rearrangement links TRBV14 to TRBJ1-3, with D perhaps TRBD1 (6 bases). Germline loops: CDR1 SGHDN, CDR2 FVKESK. The germline V and J ends were trimmed by 1 base and 2 bases, with 12 bases remaining between them. The CDR3 spans 16 residues. CDR3 residues: CASSQGAPGAGNTIYF. The DNA for the CDR3 is TGTGCCAGCAGCCAAGGGGCCCCAGGGGCTGGAAACACCATATATTTT.

The rearrangement uses TRBV29-1 and TRBJ1-2, with 12 bases aligning to TRBD1. The V segment lost 6 bases and the J segment 8 bases; nucleotides outside the gene matches: 1. Per germline, CDR1 SQVTM and CDR2 ANQGSEA. This CDR3 is built from 11 residues. CDR3 amino acids: CSVGTGGGYTF. CDR3 in DNA: TGCAGCGTGGGGACAGGGGGCGGCTACACCTTC.

In its sample, this clone was seen a few times. The chain is built from TRBV30 and TRBJ2-1; 9 nucleotides align to TRBD2. This CDR3 spans 16 amino acids. The V segment lost 0 bases and the J segment 2 bases; nucleotides outside the gene matches: 5. The germline V gene encodes CDR1 GTSNPN and CDR2 SVGIG (reference sequence). Here the CDR3 DNA reads TGTGCCTGGAGTGTGTATAGCGGGAGAACCTACAATGAGCAGTTCTTC. Translating gives CAWSVYSGRTYNEQFF.

The chain combines TRBV12-2 with TRBJ2-1; the table's D call TRBD2 went unverified against the DNA. TRBV12-2 represents a pseudogene. The CDR3 loop spans 18 amino acids. CDR3 sequence reads: CASRLGAFRLAAYNEQFF. The DNA for the CDR3 is TGTGCAAGTCGCTTAGGGGCTTTTCGGCTAGCGGCCTACAATGAGCAGTTCTTC.

The V and J genes are TRBV4-3 and TRBJ1-2; D ambiguous. This CDR3 comprises 14 residues. Germline V lookup: CDR1 LGHNA, CDR2 YSLEER. The V gene lost 0 bases and the J gene lost 1 base, with 6 bases spanning the gap. The CDR3 reads CASSQDRINYGYTF. As DNA, the CDR3 is TGCGCCAGCAGCCAAGACAGAATTAACTATGGCTACACCTTC.

The chain recombines TRBV5-4 with TRBJ2-5; D is undetermined. The V and J ends lost 1 base and 7 bases respectively, with 17 bases between them. This CDR3 is 15 amino acids long. The germline gives CDR1 SGHNT, CDR2 YYREEE (reference sequence). Written as DNA, the CDR3 is TGTGCCAGCAGCTTGAGGCGAGCAGGCGAAGTGACCCAGTACTTC. Translation gives CASSLRRAGEVTQYF.

This chain links TRBV11-3 with TRBJ2-5; 8 bases map to TRBD1. Germline trimming cut 5 bases from V and 2 bases from J; bases unmatched to any gene: 4. Germline V gene sequence: CDR1 SGHNT, CDR2 YENEEA. The CDR3 totals 14 residues. The CDR3 sequence is CASSLRTGQETQYF. The DNA for the CDR3 is TGTGCCAGCAGCCTTAGGACAGGGCAAGAGACCCAGTACTTC.

This sequence joins TRBV18 and TRBJ1-4, with a possible D match to TRBD1 (5 bases). The CDR3 covers 12 residues. V was shortened by 6 bases and J by 7 bases, with 9 bases between the two germline ends. Germline V gene sequence: CDR1 KGHSH, CDR2 LQKENI. CDR3 bases: TGTGCCAGCTCCCCCGGGGGTGAAAAACTGTTTTTT. Translated: CASSPGGEKLFF. The variable domain in full, completed from reference TRBV18 and TRBJ1-4, reads NAGVMQNPRHLVRRRGQEARLRCSPMKGHSHVYWYRQLPEEGLKFMVYLQKENIIDESGMPKERFSAEFPKEGPSILRIQQVVRGDSAAYFCASSPGGEKLFFGSGTQLSVL.

The chain carries TRBV5-4 and TRBJ2-1; 12 bases are a match to TRBD2. This CDR3 contains 16 residues. V gave up 0 bases and J gave up 10 bases; unmatched junction bases: 8. Germline CDR1 is SGHNT and CDR2 is YYREEE (reference sequence). The CDR3 protein is CASSLAGASGRGEQFF. The CDR3 DNA reads TGTGCCAGCAGCTTGGCCGGGGCTAGCGGGAGGGGGGAGCAGTTCTTC.

This clone has only a few counts. The sample has other DNA sequences that encode this CDR3 too. The chain employs TRBV7-9 and TRBJ2-5; tentative D call: TRBD2 (6 bases). The V gene's germline CDR1 is SEHNR and CDR2 FQNEAQ (reference sequence). This CDR3 region has 14 residues. V lost 3 bases and J lost 2, with 10 bases in between. Here the CDR3 reads CASSLGGGQETQYF. In DNA form, the CDR3 reads TGTGCCAGCAGCTTGGGGGGAGGTCAAGAGACCCAGTACTTC.

The chain couples TRBV5-5 to TRBJ2-7; perhaps TRBD2 as D (5 bases). The germline V and J ends were trimmed by 0 bases and 4 bases, with 14 bases remaining between them. Germline CDR1 reads SGHKS; CDR2 reads YYEKEE (reference sequence). There are 15 residues in the CDR3. Here the CDR3 reads CASSLGVGAGYEQYF. The CDR3 DNA reads TGTGCCAGCAGCTTGGGGGTGGGAGCCGGATACGAGCAGTACTTC.

J is TRBJ1-5 and V is TRBV6-1; a weak D match, TRBD1 (5 bases). The CDR3 extends over 17 amino acids. Germline V gives CDR1 MNHNS, CDR2 SASEGT. Trimming pared 0 bases from V and 9 bases from J, leaving 21 bases between. CDR3 protein: CASSEAGSSGPLWPQHF. CDR3 sequence (DNA): TGTGCCAGCAGTGAAGCGGGTTCCTCAGGGCCCCTGTGGCCCCAGCATTTT.

V is TRBV30 and J is TRBJ1-6; tentative D call: TRBD1 (5 bases). This CDR3 has 18 amino acids. The germline gives CDR1 GTSNPN, CDR2 SVGIG (reference sequence). V was trimmed by 4 bases and J by 0 bases, leaving 19 bases between them. The CDR3 DNA reads as TGTGCCTGGATGGCGTCTCCAGGGTTAAGCTCCTATAATTCACCCCTCCACTTT. It encodes CAWMASPGLSSYNSPLHF. The variable domain in full, with the rest retrieved from reference TRBV30 and TRBJ1-6, is SQTIHQWPATLVQPVGSPLSLECTVEGTSNPNLYWYRQAAGRGLQLLFYSVGIGQISSEVPQNLSASRPQDRQFILSSKKLLLSDSGFYLCAWMASPGLSSYNSPLHFGNGTRLTVT.

This chain uses TRBV2 with TRBJ2-3; possibly TRBD2 for D (6 bases). The germline V and J ends were trimmed by 5 bases and 2 bases, with 14 bases remaining between them. Per germline, CDR1 SNHLY and CDR2 FYNNEI. CDR3 length equals 15 residues. The CDR3 DNA reads TGTGCCAGCAGTCGGGGGAATACTTACACAGATACGCAGTATTTT. As protein: CASSRGNTYTDTQYF.